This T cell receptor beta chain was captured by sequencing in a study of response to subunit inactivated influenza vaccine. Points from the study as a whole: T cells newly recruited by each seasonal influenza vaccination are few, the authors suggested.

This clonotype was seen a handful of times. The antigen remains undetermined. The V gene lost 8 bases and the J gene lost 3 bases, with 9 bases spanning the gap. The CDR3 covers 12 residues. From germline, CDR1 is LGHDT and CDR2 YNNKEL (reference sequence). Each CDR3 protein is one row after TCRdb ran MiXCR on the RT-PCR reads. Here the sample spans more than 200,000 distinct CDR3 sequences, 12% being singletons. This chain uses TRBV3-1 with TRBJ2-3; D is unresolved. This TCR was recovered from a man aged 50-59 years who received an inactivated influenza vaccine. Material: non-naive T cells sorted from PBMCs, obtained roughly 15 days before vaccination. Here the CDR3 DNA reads TGTGCCAGCTCTTATCAAACAGATACGCAGTATTTT. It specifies CASSYQTDTQYF.